The clone carrying this TCR beta chain was seen only once. Its antigen remains unidentified. These data originate in a study of somatic mutations in cytotoxic T cells in rheumatoid arthritis. Study information: Patient blood (roughly 30 ml EDTA) was drawn right after diagnosis, before any treatment. Selected T-cell populations stained with V beta antibodies were isolated by flow sorting to nearly 100% purity; these included V beta1+ cells subjected to TCRB sequencing.

Study-wide points: Each of about an eighth of the roughly 65 patients had a largest CD8+ clone that made up more than 20% of CD8+ cells. Unknown were the antigen targets of the expanded CD8+ clones.

The table came from immunoSEQ multiplex PCR; TCRdb's copy has only in-frame clones and leaves some out. The sample holds roughly 5,000 clones; around four fifths are singletons and the top ten take about 51%. The CDR3 has 17 residues. With 7 bases removed from V and 0 bases from J, the gap between germline ends came to 21 bases. Germline V gives CDR1 SGHAT, CDR2 FQNNGV. Material: CD8+ T cells sorted from blood. The chain combines TRBV11-2 with TRBJ1-1; possibly TRBD1 for D (6 bases). This TCR was recovered from a woman in her fifties or sixties with rheumatoid arthritis. CDR3 in amino acids: CASTPAGTTLMNTEAFF. Written as DNA, the CDR3 is TGTGCCAGCACACCAGCCGGGACAACCCTTATGAACACTGAAGCTTTCTTT. Supplemented by reference TRBV11-2 and TRBJ1-1, the full variable domain reads EAGVAQSPRYKIIEKRQSVAFWCNPISGHATLYWYQQILGQGPKLLIQFQNNGVVDDSQLPKDRFSAERLKGVDSTLKIQPAKLEDSAVYLCASTPAGTTLMNTEAFFGQGTRLTVV.